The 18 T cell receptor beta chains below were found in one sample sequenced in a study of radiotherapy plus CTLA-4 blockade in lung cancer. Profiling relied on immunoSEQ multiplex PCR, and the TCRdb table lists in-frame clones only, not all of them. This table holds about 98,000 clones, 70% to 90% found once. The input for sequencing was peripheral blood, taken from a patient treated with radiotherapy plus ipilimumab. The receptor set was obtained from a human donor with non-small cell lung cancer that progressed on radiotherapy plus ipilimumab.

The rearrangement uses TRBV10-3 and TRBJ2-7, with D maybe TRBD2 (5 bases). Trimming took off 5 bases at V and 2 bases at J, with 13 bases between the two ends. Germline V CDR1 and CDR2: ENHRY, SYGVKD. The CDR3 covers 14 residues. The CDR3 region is CAISNPDGAYEQYF. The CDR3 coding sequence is TGTGCCATCAGTAACCCGGACGGGGCCTACGAGCAGTACTTC.

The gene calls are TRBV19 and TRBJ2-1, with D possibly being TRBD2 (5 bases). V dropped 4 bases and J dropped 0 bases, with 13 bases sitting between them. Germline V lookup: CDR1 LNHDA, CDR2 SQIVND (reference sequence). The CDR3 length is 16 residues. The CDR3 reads CASSSRGPSSYNEQFF. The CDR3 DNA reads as TGTGCCAGTAGTAGCCGCGGGCCCAGCTCCTACAATGAGCAGTTCTTC.

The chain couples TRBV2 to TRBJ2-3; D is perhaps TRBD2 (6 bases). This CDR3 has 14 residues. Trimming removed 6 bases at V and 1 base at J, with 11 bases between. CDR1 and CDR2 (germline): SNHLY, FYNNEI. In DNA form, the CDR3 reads TGTGCCAGCAGGGTCTCTAGCGGCACAGATACGCAGTATTTT. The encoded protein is CASRVSSGTDTQYF.

The CDR3 coding sequence is TGTGCCTGGAATCGACTAGCGGGAACGGATGAGCAGTTCTTC. Residues: CAWNRLAGTDEQFF. The rearrangement links TRBV30 to TRBJ2-1; 11 nucleotides agree with TRBD2. Germline V gene sequence: CDR1 GTSNPN, CDR2 SVGIG (reference sequence). The CDR3 spans 14 residues. V was pared by 4 bases and J by 8 bases, with 7 bases of the junction left unmatched.

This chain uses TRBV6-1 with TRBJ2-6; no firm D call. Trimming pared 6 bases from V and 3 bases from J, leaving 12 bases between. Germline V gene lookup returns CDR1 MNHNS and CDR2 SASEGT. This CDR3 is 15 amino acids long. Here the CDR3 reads CASRKSMGGANVLTF. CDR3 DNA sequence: TGTGCCAGCAGGAAAAGTATGGGTGGGGCCAACGTCCTGACTTTC.

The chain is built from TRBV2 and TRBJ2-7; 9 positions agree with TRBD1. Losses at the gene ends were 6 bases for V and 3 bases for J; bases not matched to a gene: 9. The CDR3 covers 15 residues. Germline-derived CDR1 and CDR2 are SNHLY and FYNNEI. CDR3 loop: CASREDRGGIYEQYF. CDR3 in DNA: TGTGCCAGCAGAGAGGACAGGGGAGGGATCTACGAGCAGTACTTC. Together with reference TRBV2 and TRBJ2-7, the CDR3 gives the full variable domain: EPEVTQTPSHQVTQMGQEVILRCVPISNHLYFYWYRQILGQKVEFLVSFYNNEISEKSEIFDDQFSVERPDGSNFTLKIRSTKLEDSAMYFCASREDRGGIYEQYFGPGTRLTVT.

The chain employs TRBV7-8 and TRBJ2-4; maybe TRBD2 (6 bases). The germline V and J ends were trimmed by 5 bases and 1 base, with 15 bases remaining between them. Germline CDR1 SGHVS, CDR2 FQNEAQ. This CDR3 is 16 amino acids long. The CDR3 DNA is TGTGCCAGCAGCCCCAGAGGACTAAACGCCAAAAACATTCAGTACTTC. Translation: CASSPRGLNAKNIQYF.

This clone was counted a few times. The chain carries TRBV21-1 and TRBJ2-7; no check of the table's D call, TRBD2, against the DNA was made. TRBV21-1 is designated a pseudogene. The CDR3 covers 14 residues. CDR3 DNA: TGTGCCAGCAGCAAATTTGGGAGATTCTACGAGCAGTACTTC. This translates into CASSKFGRFYEQYF.

CDR3 sequence: CATKTAGGTQYTQYF. The DNA for the CDR3 is TGTGCCACCAAAACCGCAGGGGGTACACAATATACGCAGTATTTT. V is TRBV6-5 and J is TRBJ2-3; TRBD1 matches 7 bases. Per the germline V gene, CDR1 is MNHEY and CDR2 is SVGAGI. CDR3 length: 15 amino acids. The V segment lost 10 bases and the J segment 7 bases; nucleotides outside the gene matches: 17.

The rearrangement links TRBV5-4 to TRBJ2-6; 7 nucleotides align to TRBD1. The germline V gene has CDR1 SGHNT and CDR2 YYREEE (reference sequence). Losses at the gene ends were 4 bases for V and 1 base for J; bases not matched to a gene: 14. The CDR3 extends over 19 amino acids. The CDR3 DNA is TGTGCCAGCAGCGCTAAAAGACAGGGAAGGCGGTCTGGGGCCAACGTCCTGACTTTC. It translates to CASSAKRQGRRSGANVLTF.

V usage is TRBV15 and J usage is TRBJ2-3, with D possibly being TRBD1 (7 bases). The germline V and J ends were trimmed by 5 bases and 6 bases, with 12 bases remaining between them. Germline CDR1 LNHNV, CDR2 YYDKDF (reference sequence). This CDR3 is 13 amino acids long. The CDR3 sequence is CATSRGTEDTQYF. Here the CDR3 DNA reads TGTGCCACCAGCCGCGGGACAGAGGATACGCAGTATTTT.

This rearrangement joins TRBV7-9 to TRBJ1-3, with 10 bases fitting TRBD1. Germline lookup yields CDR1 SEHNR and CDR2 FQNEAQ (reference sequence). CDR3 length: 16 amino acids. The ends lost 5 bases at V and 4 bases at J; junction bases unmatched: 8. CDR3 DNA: TGTGCCAGCAGCCAACAAGGGACAGGGGCAGGAAACACCATATATTTT. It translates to CASSQQGTGAGNTIYF.

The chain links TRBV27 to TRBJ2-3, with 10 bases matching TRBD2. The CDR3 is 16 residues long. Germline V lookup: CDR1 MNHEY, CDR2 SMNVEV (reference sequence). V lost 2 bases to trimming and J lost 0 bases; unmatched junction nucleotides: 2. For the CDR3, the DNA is TGTGCCAGCAGTTTAGGACTAGCGGCTAGCACAGATACGCAGTATTTT. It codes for CASSLGLAASTDTQYF.

CDR3 region: CSADGQGIEAFF. The CDR3 nucleotides are TGCAGCGCCGACGGACAGGGGATAGAAGCTTTCTTT. This chain uses TRBV29-1 with TRBJ1-1, with 9 bases aligning to TRBD1. This CDR3 contains 12 residues. Trimming at V came to 7 bases and at J to 8 bases, leaving 8 bases not matched to a gene. Per germline, CDR1 SQVTM and CDR2 ANQGSEA.

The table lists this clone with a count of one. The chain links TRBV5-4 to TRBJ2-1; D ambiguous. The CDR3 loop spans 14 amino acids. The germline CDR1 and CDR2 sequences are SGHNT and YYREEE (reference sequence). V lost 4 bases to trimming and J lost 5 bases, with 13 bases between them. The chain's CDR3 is CASSQAGPNNEQFF. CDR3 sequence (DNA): TGTGCCAGCAGCCAGGCCGGACCTAACAATGAGCAGTTCTTC.

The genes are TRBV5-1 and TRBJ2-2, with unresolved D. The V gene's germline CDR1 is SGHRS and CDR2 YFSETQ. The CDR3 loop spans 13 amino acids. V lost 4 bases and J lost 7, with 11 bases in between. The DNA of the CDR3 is TGCGCCAGCAGCGGTCAGGTGTTCGGGGAGCTGTTTTTT. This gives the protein CASSGQVFGELFF.

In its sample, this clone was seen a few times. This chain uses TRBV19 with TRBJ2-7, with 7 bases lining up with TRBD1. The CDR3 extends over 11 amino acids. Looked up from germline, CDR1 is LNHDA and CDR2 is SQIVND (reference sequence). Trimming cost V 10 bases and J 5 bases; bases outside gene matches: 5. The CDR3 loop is CATRQGDEQYF. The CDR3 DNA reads TGTGCCACGAGACAGGGCGACGAGCAGTACTTC.

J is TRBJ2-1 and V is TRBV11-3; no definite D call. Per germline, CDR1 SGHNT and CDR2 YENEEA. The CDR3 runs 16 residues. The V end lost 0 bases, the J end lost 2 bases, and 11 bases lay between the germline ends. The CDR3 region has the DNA TGTGCCAGCAGCTTAGACTCCGGGCCCGCCTACAATGAGCAGTTCTTC. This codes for CASSLDSGPAYNEQFF.